This entry describes one T cell receptor beta chain. The antigen remains unidentified. The data stem from a study of identical twins. This CDR3 region has 15 residues. V was shortened by 4 bases and J by 4 bases, with 13 bases between the two germline ends. Germline CDR1 is LNHNV and CDR2 is YYDKDF (reference sequence). Carrying unique molecular identifiers, the cDNA also gained a universal primer site through template switching. TCRdb re-called the 5' RACE reads through MiXCR, storing one row per CDR3 protein. This sample has around 340,000 distinct CDR3 sequences, with approximately 9.1% found just once. Whole-study findings and limits: Memory repertoires showed no such pattern, whereas abundant cord blood beta clonotypes carried fewer insertions.

Sequencing was done on a sample of naive T cells sorted from blood. The rearrangement joins TRBV15 to TRBJ2-2; D not certain. This sequence originates from a woman aged 45-60 years in good health. The CDR3 coding sequence is TGTGCCACCAGCATCGAACGGACGCTCACCGGGGAGCTGTTTTTT. The encoded protein is CATSIERTLTGELFF.